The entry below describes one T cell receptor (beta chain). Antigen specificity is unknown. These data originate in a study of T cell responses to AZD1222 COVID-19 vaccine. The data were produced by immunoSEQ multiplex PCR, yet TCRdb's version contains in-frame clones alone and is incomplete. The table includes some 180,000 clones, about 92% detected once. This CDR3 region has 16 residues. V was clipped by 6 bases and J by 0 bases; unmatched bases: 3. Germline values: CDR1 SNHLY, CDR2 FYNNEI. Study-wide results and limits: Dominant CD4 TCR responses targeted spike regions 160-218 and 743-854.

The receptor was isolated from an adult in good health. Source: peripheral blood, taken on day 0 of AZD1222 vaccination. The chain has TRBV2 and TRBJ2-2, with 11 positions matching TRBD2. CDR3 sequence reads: CASRGGLAANTGELFF. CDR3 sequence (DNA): TGTGCCAGCAGGGGGGGACTAGCGGCGAACACCGGGGAGCTGTTTTTT.